This T cell receptor (beta chain) stems from a study of blood T cell repertoires in COVID-19. Study as a whole: Some COVID-19 samples were acute and others convalescent; all came from the United States, Italy and Spain.

The data were produced by immunoSEQ multiplex PCR, yet TCRdb's version contains in-frame clones alone and is incomplete. The table includes approximately 210,000 clones, 82% detected once. Germline V gene lookup returns CDR1 KGHSH and CDR2 LQKENI. With 0 bases clipped from V and 0 bases from J, the junction kept 0 bases outside the gene matches. This CDR3 comprises 17 residues. Researchers sorted participants into cohorts using their self-reported clinical history. Recovered participants had two consecutive negative NP/OP PCR tests, healthcare professional clearance, or symptom resolution. This rearrangement joins TRBV18 to TRBJ2-3; 13 bases are a match to TRBD2. Sequencing was done on a sample of PBMCs or T cells enriched from blood (not recorded which). This TCR came from a man aged 35 to 55 who had recovered from COVID-19. The CDR3 bases are TGTGCCAGCTCACCACCGGGACTAGCGGGGAGCACAGATACGCAGTATTTT. This sequence encodes CASSPPGLAGSTDTQYF.